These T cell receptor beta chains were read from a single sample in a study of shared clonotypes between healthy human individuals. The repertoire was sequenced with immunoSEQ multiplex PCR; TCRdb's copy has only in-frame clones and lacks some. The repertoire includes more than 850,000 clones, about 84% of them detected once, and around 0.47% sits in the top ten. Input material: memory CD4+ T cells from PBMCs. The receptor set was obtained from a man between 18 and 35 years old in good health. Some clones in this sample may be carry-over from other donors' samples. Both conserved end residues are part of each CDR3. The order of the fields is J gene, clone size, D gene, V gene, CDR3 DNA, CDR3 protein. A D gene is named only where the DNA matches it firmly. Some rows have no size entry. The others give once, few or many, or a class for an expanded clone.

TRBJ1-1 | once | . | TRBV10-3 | TGTGCCATGAGGACGTCTTGGGGTTTGAACACTGAAGCTTTCTTT | CAMRTSWGLNTEAFF
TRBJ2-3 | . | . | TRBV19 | TGTGCCACCCAACGGGCAGGGGGCACAGATACGCAGTATTTT | CATQRAGGTDTQYF
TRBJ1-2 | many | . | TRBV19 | TGTGCCAGTACAGGGTTGGATGGCTACACCTTC | CASTGLDGYTF
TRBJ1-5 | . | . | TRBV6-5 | TGTGCCAGCAGTTACAGTAGGAGCAATCAGCCCCAGCATTTT | CASSYSRSNQPQHF
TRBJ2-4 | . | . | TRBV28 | TGTGCCAGCAGGGTAGACAGGACTTACAACATTCAGTACTTC | CASRVDRTYNIQYF
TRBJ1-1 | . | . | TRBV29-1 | TGCAGCGCCTACACTGAAGCTTTCTTT | CSAYTEAFF
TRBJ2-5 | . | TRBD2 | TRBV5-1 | TGCGCCAGCAGCTTGGCCGGGACTAGCGGGCAAGAGACCCAGTACTTC | CASSLAGTSGQETQYF
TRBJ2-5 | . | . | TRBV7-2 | TGTGCCAGCAGCCCGGGTCCCCACGGAGAGACCCAGTACTTC | CASSPGPHGETQYF
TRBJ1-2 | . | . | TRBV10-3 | TGTGCCATCAGTGAGTCAACTTACAATGGCTACACCTTC | CAISESTYNGYTF
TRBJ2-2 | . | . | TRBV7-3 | TGTGCCAGCAGCCCAAGCCGGCAGGGGGGCCTAATGAACACCGGGGAGCTGTTTTTT | CASSPSRQGGLMNTGELFF
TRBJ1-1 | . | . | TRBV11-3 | TGTGCCAGCAGCACCCGACTGAACACTGAAGCTTTCTTT | CASSTRLNTEAFF
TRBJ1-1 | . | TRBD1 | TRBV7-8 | TGTGCCAGCAGCTTAGAGGTGACAGGGGTAACTGAAGCTTTCTTT | CASSLEVTGVTEAFF
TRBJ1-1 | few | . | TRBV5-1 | TGCGCCAGCGGTTCATCGACAGGGAACACTGAAGCTTTCTTT | CASGSSTGNTEAFF
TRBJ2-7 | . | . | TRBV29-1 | TGCAGCGTTGAGTCGGACGGAGGCTACGAGCAGTACTTC | CSVESDGGYEQYF
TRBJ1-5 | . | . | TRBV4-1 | TGCGCCAGCAGCCAACCTACCCAGGGTCTTGGCAATCAGCCCCAGCATTTT | CASSQPTQGLGNQPQHF
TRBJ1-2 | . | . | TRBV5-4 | TGTGCCAGCAGCCCTAGACAGGCGGAATATGGCTACACCTTC | CASSPRQAEYGYTF
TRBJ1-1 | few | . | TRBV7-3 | TGTGCCAGCAGCCCCGGACGGGGAAGAGACACTGAAGCTTTCTTT | CASSPGRGRDTEAFF
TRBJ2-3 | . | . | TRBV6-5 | TGTGCCAGCAGTTACTCTCGTCAAGATACGCAGTATTTT | CASSYSRQDTQYF
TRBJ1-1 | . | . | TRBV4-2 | TGTGCCAGCAGCCTCGGCGGACCCGGGGGTACTGAAGCTTTCTTT | CASSLGGPGGTEAFF
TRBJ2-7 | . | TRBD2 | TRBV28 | TGTGCCAGCAGTTACCCGGGACTAGCGGGATACGAGCAGTACTTC | CASSYPGLAGYEQYF
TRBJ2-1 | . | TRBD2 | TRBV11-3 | TGTGCCAGCAGCTTAGAAGCGGGGCCCTACAATGAGCAGTTCTTC | CASSLEAGPYNEQFF
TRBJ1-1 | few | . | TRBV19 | TGTGCCAGTAGTGCCTCCAGGGGGAACACTGAAGCTTTCTTT | CASSASRGNTEAFF
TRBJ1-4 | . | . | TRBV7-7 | TGTGCCAGCAGCTTAGGGGAGGGGCGGAAACTGTTTTTT | CASSLGEGRKLFF
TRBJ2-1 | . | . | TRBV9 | TGTGCCAGCAGCCCCCGAGGGGGGGATGAGCGAAAGAGCTCCTACAATGAGCAGTTCTTC | CASSPRGGDERKSSYNEQFF
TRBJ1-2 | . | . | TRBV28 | TGTGCCAGCAGTCCCGGTGGGGGGCAGGTCTATGGCTACACCTTC | CASSPGGGQVYGYTF
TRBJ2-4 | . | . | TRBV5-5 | TGTGCCAGCAGCTTCGAGCCCGGTCTTCAGTACTTC | CASSFEPGLQYF
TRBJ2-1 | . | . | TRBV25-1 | TGTGCCAGCAGCCCAGCGGCACCGTACAATGAGCAGTTCTTC | CASSPAAPYNEQFF
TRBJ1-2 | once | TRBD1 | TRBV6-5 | TGTGCCAGCAGTTACCAAGGGGGCAGTGAATATGGCTACACCTTC | CASSYQGGSEYGYTF
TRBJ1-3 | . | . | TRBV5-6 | TGTGCCAGCAGCCGTATTAGACAACAGGGTGGAGCGAACACCATATATTTT | CASSRIRQQGGANTIYF
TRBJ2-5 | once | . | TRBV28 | TGTGCCAGCAGCCAGGTAGACGGGAGACTAGAGATCCAGTACTTC | CASSQVDGRLEIQYF
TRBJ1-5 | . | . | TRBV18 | TGTGCCAGCTCACCTTCCGGCGATCAGCCCCAGCATTTT | CASSPSGDQPQHF
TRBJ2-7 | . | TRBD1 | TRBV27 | TGTGCCAGCAGTTTCCGGGACAGGGCCGTAAACGAGCAGTACTTC | CASSFRDRAVNEQYF
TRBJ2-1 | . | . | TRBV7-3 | TGTGCCAGCAGCGAGGGAAGGAGGACTTTGAATGAGCAGTTCTTC | CASSEGRRTLNEQFF